Listed below are T cell receptor beta chains from one sample, sequenced in a study of T cells expressing NK-cell markers. TCRdb re-called the 5' RACE reads; one entry per CDR3 protein, DNA not given. This sample contains about 260,000 distinct CDR3 sequences. Sequenced: blood T cells: a sorted CD56 or NKG2C T cell subset, CD4+ or CD8+ T cells, or bulk PBMC T cells (not recorded which). These receptors were collected from a man aged 18 to 30 in good health. CDR3s include the opening cysteine and the closing phenylalanine or tryptophan.

j_call v_call cdr3_aa
TRBJ2-2 TRBV10-1 CASSGTRAVTGELFF
TRBJ1-4 TRBV7-7 CASSVRDGEKLFF
TRBJ2-3 TRBV6-4 CASSAQAQGTDTQYF
TRBJ2-5 TRBV7-3 CASSSSGTAKETQYF
TRBJ2-2 TRBV7-9 CASSPPGQGGTGELFF
TRBJ2-1 TRBV12-3/TRBV12-4 CASSLRVPYNEQFF
TRBJ2-5 TRBV2 CATVGHNQETQYF
TRBJ1-1 TRBV10-3 CAISESSTANTEAFF
TRBJ2-7 TRBV5-6 CASSLSYDEQYF
TRBJ2-7 TRBV12-3/TRBV12-4 CASSLGTSGLSYEQYF
TRBJ2-3 TRBV4-3 CASSLGTVSTDTQYF
TRBJ2-1 TRBV9 CASSVGGKDEQFF
TRBJ2-1 TRBV7-9 CASRRGSGGYNEQFF
TRBJ1-3 TRBV12-3/TRBV12-4 CASSLVRGAGNTIYF
TRBJ2-1 TRBV14 CASSQDSILAGGGDEQFF
TRBJ2-3 TRBV24-1 CATSDRTGIGTDTQYF
TRBJ2-1 TRBV24-1 CATSDLGRGPTGLALFF
TRBJ2-2 TRBV12-3/TRBV12-4 CASSLARQTGELFF
TRBJ2-1 TRBV20-1 CSAQDRGLPNEQFF
TRBJ2-7 TRBV5-1 CASGGPGQGYVEQYF